This T cell receptor beta chain was recovered during a study of blood T cell repertoires in COVID-19. About the research overall: The study drew acute and convalescent COVID-19 samples from the United States, Italy and Spain. The cDNA or gDNA used as material had been derived from T cells, B-cell-depleted T cells, or PBMCs.

This CDR3 comprises 16 residues. CDR1 is MNHNY and CDR2 is SVGAGI in the germline V gene (reference sequence). V lost 2 bases and J lost 2, with 16 bases in between. In the study's own analysis: Reference gene primer amplification yielded estimated nucleated cell counts. Measured with immunoSEQ multiplex PCR; TCRdb has only the in-frame clones, and not every one. V, J and clone size are those of that table, while D and trimming were read from the DNA. The table lists around 320,000 clones, around nine tenths of them singletons, with about 4% in the top ten. Cohort placement rested on clinical history that participants reported themselves.

This TCR was recovered from a woman aged 25 to 45 who had been exposed to COVID-19. V and J are TRBV6-6 and TRBJ2-7, with a tentative D call TRBD2 (6 bases). Sequencing input: PBMCs or T cells enriched from blood (not recorded which). The CDR3 loop reads CASSYPIAVEAYEQYF. CDR3 nucleotide sequence: TGTGCCAGCAGTTACCCGATAGCGGTAGAGGCCTACGAGCAGTACTTC.